The rows below give T cell receptor beta chains drawn from one sample of a study of PD-1 blockade in classical Hodgkin lymphoma. This table comes from immunoSEQ multiplex PCR, and its TCRdb copy is limited to in-frame clones, with some not included. The sample holds tens of thousands of clones; around 80% are singletons and the top ten take around 0.6%. The sequencing used CD4+ T cells from blood, collected before the fourth cycle of nivolumab. The receptors derive from a human donor with classical Hodgkin lymphoma. Each CDR3 is given with its conserved first and last residue. Size is omitted from some rows. Given values are once, few, many or a class for expanded clones.

abundance,j_gene,v_gene,CDR3aa
NA,TRBJ2-3,TRBV7-9,CASSSSGTDTQYF
NA,TRBJ2-2,TRBV5-1,CASNNGRGGSGELFF
NA,TRBJ2-1,TRBV5-1,CASSLEASGANEQFF
NA,TRBJ2-3,TRBV5-1,CASSLWLADTQYF
NA,TRBJ2-7,TRBV6-1,CASRTDGQGAGEQYF
once,TRBJ1-1,TRBV7-8,CASSLGQEAFF
once,TRBJ1-4,TRBV5-1,CASKPQGINEKLFF
NA,TRBJ1-6,TRBV4-1,CASSHDPGTVLPPLHF
NA,TRBJ2-5,TRBV11-2,CASSLTRGGGKTQYF
NA,TRBJ1-1,TRBV5-5,CASSLLHTEAFF
NA,TRBJ2-3,TRBV6-5,CATRNGGRDTQYF
NA,TRBJ1-4,TRBV4-1,CASSHPGRSVGGEKLFF
NA,TRBJ1-1,TRBV5-1,CASSLEGAPNTEAFF
NA,TRBJ2-3,TRBV19,CASSGGGITDTQYF
few,TRBJ1-1,TRBV5-1,CASRGSVTVNTEAFF
NA,TRBJ2-1,TRBV4-1,CASSQGAGGTHNEQFF
NA,TRBJ1-2,TRBV7-9,CASSPRDYGYTF
NA,TRBJ1-5,TRBV19,CASSFSRNNQPQHF
NA,TRBJ1-5,TRBV5-1,CASSLVPGNQPQHF
NA,TRBJ1-5,TRBV30,CAWSAAGNQPQHF
NA,TRBJ2-5,TRBV5-1,CASSFTPGVQETQYF
NA,TRBJ2-5,TRBV20-1,CSAGVETQYF
NA,TRBJ1-4,TRBV18,CASSDRQGKNEKLFF
NA,TRBJ2-1,TRBV19,CASTSGYNEQFF
NA,TRBJ1-2,TRBV6-6,CASSYSETAGYTF
NA,TRBJ2-5,TRBV6-5,CASSATQGRGETQYF
few,TRBJ1-2,TRBV19,CASTTSVGPYYGYTF
NA,TRBJ2-3,TRBV2,CARRGKMDTQYF
NA,TRBJ2-7,TRBV2,CASRGQGIGYEQYF
NA,TRBJ2-7,TRBV28,CASRAGPPYEQYF
few,TRBJ1-2,TRBV5-1,CASSQDGNYGYTF
once,TRBJ1-6,TRBV7-8,CASSPRLDSPLHF
NA,TRBJ1-2,TRBV28,CASTDAGRGSYGYTF
once,TRBJ2-6,TRBV5-1,CASSLATVSGANVLTF
NA,TRBJ2-5,TRBV6-6,CASSSGGGARETQYF
NA,TRBJ2-7,TRBV27,CASSLVKITPGEQYF
NA,TRBJ2-3,TRBV7-6,CASSLASIAGGTDTQYF
NA,TRBJ1-1,TRBV9,CASSPQGGYTEAFF
NA,TRBJ2-7,TRBV19,CASSIDRSYEQYF
NA,TRBJ1-2,TRBV6-5,CASRGTGVGYGYTF
once,TRBJ1-3,TRBV5-1,CASGQGSSGNTIYF
NA,TRBJ1-4,TRBV5-1,CASSLSGQGGEKLFF
NA,TRBJ2-7,TRBV7-4,CASSDRGLIVSSYEQYF
once,TRBJ1-2,TRBV19,CASTTPDQGYYGYTF
NA,TRBJ2-2,TRBV5-1,CASSLAGLSGELFF
NA,TRBJ1-5,TRBV5-1,CASSLVPGAGNQPQHF